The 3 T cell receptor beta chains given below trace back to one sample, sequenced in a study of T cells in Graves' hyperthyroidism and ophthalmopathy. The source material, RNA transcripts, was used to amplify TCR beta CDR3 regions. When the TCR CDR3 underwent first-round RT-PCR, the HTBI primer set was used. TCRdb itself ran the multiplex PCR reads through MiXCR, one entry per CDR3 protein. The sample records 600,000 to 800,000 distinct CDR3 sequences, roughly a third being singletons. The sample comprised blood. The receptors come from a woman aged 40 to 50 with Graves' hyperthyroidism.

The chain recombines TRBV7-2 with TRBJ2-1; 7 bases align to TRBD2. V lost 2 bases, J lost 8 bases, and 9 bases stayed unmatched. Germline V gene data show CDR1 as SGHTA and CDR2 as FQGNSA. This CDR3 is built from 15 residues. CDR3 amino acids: CASSLQPAGFHEQFF. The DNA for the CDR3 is TGTGCCAGCAGCTTACAGCCAGCGGGGTTCCATGAGCAGTTCTTC. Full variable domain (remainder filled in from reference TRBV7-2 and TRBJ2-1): GAGVSQSPSNKVTEKGKDVELRCDPISGHTALYWYRQSLGQGLEFLIYFQGNSAPDKSGLPSDRFSAERTGGSVSTLTIQRTQQEDSAVYLCASSLQPAGFHEQFFGPGTRLTVL.

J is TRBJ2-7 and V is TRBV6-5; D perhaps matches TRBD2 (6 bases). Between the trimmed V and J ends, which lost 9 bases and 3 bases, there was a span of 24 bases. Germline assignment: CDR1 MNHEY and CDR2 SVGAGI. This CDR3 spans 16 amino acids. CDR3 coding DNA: TGTGCCAGTTTATACCTGCTCAGCGGGCGATGCTACGAGCAGTACTTC. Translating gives CASLYLLSGRCYEQYF.

CDR3 residues: CASSRTAGSPEAFF. The CDR3 DNA is TGTGCCAGCAGCCGGACTGCCGGAAGCCCTGAAGCTTTCTTT. The chain combines TRBV12-3 or TRBV12-4 with TRBJ1-1, with no clear D. This CDR3 comprises 14 residues. The V gene lost 6 bases and the J gene lost 6 bases, with 17 bases spanning the gap.